This is a list of T cell receptor beta chains from one sample in a study of cytomegalovirus exposure and HLA in healthy donors. Repertoires were generated with immunoSEQ multiplex PCR, while TCRdb's copy carries only in-frame clones and drops some. Altogether around 90,000 clones are present, less than 65% being singletons, with the ten largest covering roughly 6%. The sample comprised PBMCs. These receptors were obtained from a woman between 25 and 40 years old in good health and CMV-seropositive. Each CDR3 is given with its conserved first and last residue. D genes are given only for firm matches. Expanded clones get a size class; other rows say once, few or many, or leave the size out.

TRBV2	.	TRBJ1-6	15	.	CASSPSKLGLTPLHF	TGTGCCAGCAGTCCCTCGAAACTGGGGCTAACACCCCTCCACTTT
TRBV4-2	.	TRBJ1-1	14	.	CASSQVQQITEAFF	TGTGCCAGCAGCCAAGTTCAACAGATCACCGAAGCTTTCTTT
TRBV5-1	.	TRBJ1-6	15	.	CASSLNEAGNSPLHF	TGCGCCAGCAGCTTGAATGAGGCGGGTAATTCACCCCTCCACTTT
TRBV4-2	.	TRBJ1-5	15	.	CASSQRLNSNQPQHF	TGTGCCAGCAGCCAACGGTTAAATAGCAATCAGCCCCAGCATTTT
TRBV7-9	.	TRBJ2-2	15	TRBD2	CASSFSSGSTGELFF	TGTGCCAGCAGCTTTTCTAGCGGTAGCACCGGGGAGCTGTTTTTT
TRBV15	few	TRBJ2-3	17	TRBD1	CATSQETGGGSLNTQYF	TGTGCCACCAGTCAGGAGACAGGGGGGGGATCATTGAATACGCAGTATTTT
TRBV7-2	.	TRBJ2-5	13	.	CASSWSSQETQYF	TGTGCCAGCAGCTGGTCGAGCCAAGAGACCCAGTACTTC
TRBV15	.	TRBJ2-7	16	TRBD1	CATSSLPDRGAYEQYF	TGTGCCACCAGCAGCTTACCGGACAGGGGGGCCTACGAGCAGTACTTC
TRBV5-5	.	TRBJ1-2	14	.	CASSSSGYNYGYTF	TGTGCCAGCAGCTCGTCGGGATATAACTATGGCTACACCTTC
TRBV5-4	many	TRBJ2-3	11	TRBD2	CASTAGDTQYF	TGTGCCAGCACCGCGGGGGACACGCAGTATTTT
TRBV11-2	once	TRBJ1-1	14	.	CASSLGGQHTEAFF	TGTGCCAGCAGCTTAGGAGGACAGCACACTGAAGCTTTCTTT
TRBV7-2	.	TRBJ2-3	16	TRBD2	CASSLIAGGESHTQYF	TGTGCCAGCAGCTTAATTGCGGGGGGCGAATCCCATACGCAGTATTTT
TRBV6-5	.	TRBJ1-6	14	.	CASKPGVENSPLHF	TGTGCCAGCAAACCGGGAGTGGAGAATTCACCCCTCCACTTT
TRBV2	.	TRBJ2-7	13	.	CASSPTVSYEQYF	TGTGCCAGCAGTCCGACAGTCTCCTACGAGCAGTACTTC
TRBV11-2	.	TRBJ2-1	14	.	CASVPPDRFNEQFF	TGTGCCAGCGTCCCCCCTGACAGGTTCAATGAGCAGTTCTTC
TRBV11-2	.	TRBJ2-3	14	TRBD2	CASSFTSGAGTQYF	TGTGCCAGCAGCTTTACTAGCGGGGCCGGTACGCAGTATTTT
TRBV11-2	once	TRBJ1-3	16	TRBD1	CASSHNPGTAGNTIYF	TGTGCCAGCAGCCATAACCCGGGGACAGCTGGAAACACCATATATTTT
TRBV7-9	.	TRBJ1-1	15	TRBD1	CASSLRGHMNTEAFF	TGTGCCAGCAGCTTAAGGGGGCACATGAACACTGAAGCTTTCTTT
TRBV29-1	.	TRBJ2-1	15	.	CSVEDLTGRLNEQFF	TGCAGCGTTGAAGATCTAACAGGGCGACTCAATGAGCAGTTCTTC
TRBV2	.	TRBJ1-6	14	TRBD1	CASSERQGPWALHF	TGTGCCAGCAGTGAAAGACAGGGCCCTTGGGCCCTCCACTTT
TRBV4-2	.	TRBJ2-1	16	TRBD2	CASSQFLAGDPWEQFF	TGTGCCAGCAGCCAATTTCTAGCGGGGGATCCATGGGAGCAGTTCTTC
TRBV7-9	.	TRBJ2-2	16	TRBD1	CASSFGQGFTTGELFF	TGTGCCAGCAGCTTTGGACAGGGATTTACCACCGGGGAGCTGTTTTTT
TRBV9	.	TRBJ2-6	17	TRBD1	CASSVEVGGYGANVLTF	TGTGCCAGCAGCGTAGAGGTAGGGGGCTATGGGGCCAACGTCCTGACTTTC
TRBV6-5	medium-sized	TRBJ2-7	14	.	CASSYGAYSYEQYF	TGTGCCAGCAGTTACGGAGCATACTCCTACGAGCAGTACTTC
TRBV7-9	few	TRBJ2-5	15	TRBD1	CASSSQQGPQETQYF	TGTGCCAGCAGCTCCCAACAGGGGCCCCAAGAGACCCAGTACTTC
TRBV7-3	.	TRBJ2-1	17	TRBD2	CASSPYSGGAPYNEQFF	TGTGCCAGCAGCCCATATAGCGGGGGGGCCCCCTACAATGAGCAGTTCTTC
TRBV2	.	TRBJ1-1	14	.	CASMGRALNTEAFF	TGTGCCAGCATGGGCAGGGCCTTGAACACTGAAGCTTTCTTT
TRBV7-2	once	TRBJ1-1	16	.	CASSSQRGSMNTEAFF	TGTGCCAGCAGCTCACAACGGGGAAGCATGAACACTGAAGCTTTCTTT
TRBV7-6	.	TRBJ1-1	13	.	CASSRDTNTEAFF	TGTGCCAGCAGTCGTGACACGAACACTGAAGCTTTCTTT
TRBV7-3	.	TRBJ1-6	14	.	CASSTGLINSPLHF	TGTGCCAGCAGCACCGGACTTATAAATTCACCCCTCCACTTT
TRBV12-5	few	TRBJ1-2	14	.	CASGFIPGYYGYTF	TGTGCTAGTGGGTTTATCCCAGGGTACTATGGCTACACCTTC
TRBV29-1	.	TRBJ1-4	12	TRBD1	CSVVGGNEKLFF	TGCAGCGTTGTAGGGGGCAATGAAAAACTGTTTTTT
TRBV11-2	.	TRBJ1-1	15	.	CASSLERGANTEAFF	TGTGCCAGCAGCTTAGAGCGGGGGGCCAACACTGAAGCTTTCTTT
TRBV5-5	.	TRBJ2-2	17	TRBD1	CASSLPGQGRFGGELFF	TGTGCCAGCAGCTTGCCGGGACAGGGGCGGTTTGGGGGGGAGCTGTTTTTT
TRBV2	once	TRBJ2-1	16	.	CASSEEASSSYNEQFF	TGTGCCAGCAGTGAAGAAGCGTCTAGCTCCTACAATGAGCAGTTCTTC
TRBV4-3	.	TRBJ2-1	16	TRBD2	CASSQEPSGGYNEQFF	TGCGCCAGCAGCCAAGAGCCCAGCGGGGGCTACAATGAGCAGTTCTTC
TRBV27	.	TRBJ2-2	14	.	CASSWDLNTGELFF	TGTGCCAGCAGTTGGGACTTGAACACCGGGGAGCTGTTTTTT
TRBV29-1	once	TRBJ1-1	14	.	CSVTPPVPNTEAFF	TGCAGCGTTACGCCGCCAGTCCCCAACACTGAAGCTTTCTTT
TRBV2	.	TRBJ2-5	12	TRBD2	CASSEGGETQYF	TGTGCCAGCAGTGAGGGAGGGGAGACCCAGTACTTC
TRBV7-2	.	TRBJ2-3	14	.	CASSKTGTTDTQYF	TGTGCCAGCAGCAAGACCGGGACTACAGATACGCAGTATTTT
TRBV4-3	.	TRBJ1-2	16	TRBD1	CASSQDETGVAYGYTF	TGCGCCAGCAGCCAAGATGAAACAGGGGTGGCCTATGGCTACACCTTC
TRBV7-9	.	TRBJ1-1	13	.	CASSLNRATEAFF	TGTGCCAGCAGCTTGAACAGGGCGACTGAAGCTTTCTTT
TRBV4-1	few	TRBJ2-3	16	TRBD2	CASRPINLAGTDTQYF	TGCGCCAGCAGACCCATAAATCTAGCGGGGACAGATACGCAGTATTTT
TRBV7-9	few	TRBJ1-2	16	TRBD1	CSSSSTGGPSYYGYTF	TGTTCCAGCAGCTCCACAGGGGGCCCTTCGTACTATGGCTACACCTTC
TRBV6-5	.	TRBJ1-5	13	.	CASRYNQGQPQHF	TGTGCCAGCAGGTATAACCAGGGACAGCCCCAGCATTTT
TRBV4-1	.	TRBJ1-2	13	.	CASSQARSYGYTF	TGCGCCAGCAGCCAAGCCCGGTCGTATGGCTACACCTTC
TRBV4-2	.	TRBJ2-7	15	TRBD2	CASSQETSGAVEQYF	TGTGCCAGCAGCCAAGAAACTAGCGGGGCAGTCGAGCAGTACTTC
TRBV5-1	once	TRBJ1-6	15	.	CASSFNRVGNSPLHF	TGCGCCAGCAGCTTCAACAGGGTTGGCAATTCACCCCTCCACTTT
TRBV5-1	.	TRBJ2-7	15	.	CASSLTTGVSYEQYF	TGCGCCAGCAGCTTGACGACAGGAGTCTCCTACGAGCAGTACTTC
TRBV29-1	.	TRBJ2-3	15	TRBD2	CSVAQSGGPTDTQYF	TGCAGCGTTGCACAGAGCGGGGGCCCCACAGATACGCAGTATTTT
TRBV9	once	TRBJ1-1	15	.	CASSVAGALNTEAFF	TGTGCCAGCAGCGTGGCAGGGGCCCTGAACACTGAAGCTTTCTTT
TRBV4-1	.	TRBJ2-3	18	TRBD2	CASSQVGGRGELTDTQYF	TGCGCCAGCAGCCAAGTTGGGGGGCGGGGGGAGCTCACAGATACGCAGTATTTT
TRBV11-1	.	TRBJ2-7	13	TRBD1	CASSPGTGNEQYF	TGTGCCAGCTCACCCGGGACAGGGAACGAGCAGTACTTC